Listed here is a single T cell receptor (beta chain). What it binds is unknown. A CD45RO/CCR7/CD25/CD127/CD95/CD27 panel sorted naive, central memory, regulatory and stem cell-like memory CD4+ cells. TCRB transcripts that were expressed got sequenced, as all of the isolated RNA had been reverse transcribed. The repertoire was sequenced with immunoSEQ multiplex PCR; TCRdb's copy has only in-frame clones and lacks some. The sample carries some 350,000 clones, roughly a tenth recorded once. These data come from a study of beta chain features in type 1 diabetes. Study-wide results and limits: Shorter TCRB CDR3s, moderately but significantly so, marked every one of the four CD4+ subsets in Type 1 diabetes patients.

The CDR3 is made up of 14 amino acids. CDR1 and CDR2 (germline): SGHRS, YFSETQ. Losses at the gene ends were 4 bases for V and 7 bases for J; bases not matched to a gene: 7. The chain is built from TRBV5-1 and TRBJ1-2, with 10 nucleotides matching TRBD1. The specimen sequenced was central memory CD4+ T cells from blood. This receptor was obtained from a man aged 25-45 years with type 1 diabetes. CDR3 protein: CASSQRQGATGYTF. CDR3 sequence (DNA): TGCGCCAGCAGCCAGCGACAGGGGGCTACTGGCTACACCTTC.